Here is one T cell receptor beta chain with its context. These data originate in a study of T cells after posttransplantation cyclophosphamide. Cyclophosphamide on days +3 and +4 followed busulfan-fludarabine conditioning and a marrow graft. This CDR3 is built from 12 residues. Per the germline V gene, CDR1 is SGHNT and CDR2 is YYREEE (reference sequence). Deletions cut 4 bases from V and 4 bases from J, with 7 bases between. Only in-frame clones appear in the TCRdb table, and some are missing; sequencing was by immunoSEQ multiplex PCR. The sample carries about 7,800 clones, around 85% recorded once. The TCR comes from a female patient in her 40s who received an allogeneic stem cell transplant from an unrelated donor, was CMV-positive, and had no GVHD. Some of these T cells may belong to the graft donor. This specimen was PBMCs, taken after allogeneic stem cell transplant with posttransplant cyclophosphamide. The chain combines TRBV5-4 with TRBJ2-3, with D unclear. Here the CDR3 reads CASSPLPDTQYF. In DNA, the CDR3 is TGTGCCAGCAGCCCGCTACCAGATACGCAGTATTTT.